A single sample gave rise to the 25 T cell receptor beta chains below, sequenced in a study of blood T cell repertoires in COVID-19. Profiling relied on immunoSEQ multiplex PCR, and the TCRdb table lists in-frame clones only, not all of them. This sample yields some 230,000 clones, of which less than 90% are seen a single time; about 5.1% belongs to the top ten. The sequencing input was peripheral blood. The receptors here all came from a woman aged 55-70 years who had recovered from COVID-19.

DNA of the CDR3: TGTGCCAGTAGTAGCCCTCCTGACAGGGGGCGAGGCAATCAGCCCCAGCATTTT. The encoded protein is CASSSPPDRGRGNQPQHF. The V gene is TRBV19, the J gene TRBJ1-5, with TRBD1 matching over 10 bases. Germline CDR1 LNHDA, CDR2 SQIVND (reference sequence). Unmatched junction bases numbered 11, after V lost 4 bases and J lost 2 bases. CDR3 length equals 18 residues.

In its sample, this clone was seen a few times. V and J are TRBV5-5 and TRBJ2-3, with D perhaps TRBD2 (5 bases). The V gene's germline CDR1 is SGHKS and CDR2 YYEKEE (reference sequence). Between the trimmed V and J ends, which lost 0 bases and 9 bases, there was a span of 11 bases. The CDR3 sequence is 13 residues long. In DNA form, the CDR3 reads TGTGCCAGCAGCTTGGGGACTGGAACAACGCAGTATTTT. Amino acids: CASSLGTGTTQYF.

V gene TRBV5-1 combines with J gene TRBJ1-1; 7 nucleotides align to TRBD1. V was pared by 3 bases and J by 5 bases, with 4 bases of the junction left unmatched. This CDR3 has 13 residues. Germline CDR1 and CDR2: SGHRS and YFSETQ. CDR3: CASSSETGTEAFF. The CDR3 nucleotides are TGCGCCAGCAGCTCCGAGACAGGGACTGAAGCTTTCTTT.

This chain connects TRBV6-5 to TRBJ1-2; 8 nucleotides agree with TRBD1. V lost 7 bases to trimming and J lost 6 bases; unmatched junction nucleotides: 4. Germline CDR1 is MNHEY and CDR2 is SVGAGI. This CDR3 region has 12 residues. CDR3 nucleotides: TGTGCCAGCACCAGGGGGCGGGATGGCTACACCTTC. Amino acid sequence: CASTRGRDGYTF.

CDR3 DNA sequence: TGTGCCAGTAGTATTGGTGCTCGGTACGAGCAGTACTTC. Translation: CASSIGARYEQYF. The rearrangement uses TRBV19 and TRBJ2-7; D unclear. CDR1 is LNHDA and CDR2 is SQIVND in the germline V gene (reference sequence). The CDR3 is 13 residues long. V was trimmed by 3 bases and J by 4 bases, leaving 10 bases between them.

J is TRBJ1-5 and V is TRBV5-4; D not certain. Per the germline V gene, CDR1 is SGHNT and CDR2 is YYREEE (reference sequence). Trimming cost V 0 bases and J 9 bases, with 10 bases left between them. This CDR3 is 13 amino acids long. In DNA, the CDR3 is TGTGCCAGCAGCTTGGATCGACAAGGGCCCCAGCATTTT. Its protein is CASSLDRQGPQHF.

This clone was recorded once. The chain is built from TRBV18 and TRBJ2-7; weak D call: TRBD1 (6 bases). This CDR3 contains 13 residues. Germline values: CDR1 KGHSH, CDR2 LQKENI. The ends were cut back, 4 bases at V and 3 bases at J, with 10 bases in the middle. The CDR3 DNA follows: TGTGCCAGCTCACGGACAGTAAACTACGAGCAGTACTTC. It codes for CASSRTVNYEQYF. The full variable domain, in which reference TRBV18 and TRBJ2-7 provide the parts outside the CDR3, is NAGVMQNPRHLVRRRGQEARLRCSPMKGHSHVYWYRQLPEEGLKFMVYLQKENIIDESGMPKERFSAEFPKEGPSILRIQQVVRGDSAAYFCASSRTVNYEQYFGPGTRLTVT.

Turning to this clone: The identical CDR3 is also encoded by other nucleotide sequences in the sample. This sequence joins TRBV7-2 and TRBJ2-3; D is perhaps TRBD2 (5 bases). The CDR3 loop spans 13 amino acids. From germline, CDR1 is SGHTA and CDR2 FQGNSA. The V end was cut by 1 base, the J end by 5 bases, with 7 bases between. CDR3 residues: CASSLGRGDTQYF. In nucleotides, the CDR3 is TGTGCCAGCAGCTTAGGCCGGGGAGATACGCAGTATTTT.

The rearrangement joins TRBV25-1 to TRBJ1-2; the D is unclear. The CDR3 spans 14 residues. V dropped 2 bases and J dropped 8 bases, with 15 bases sitting between them. CDR1 is MGHDK and CDR2 is SYGVNS in the germline V gene. CDR3 amino acids: CASSEMTASRGYTF. DNA of the CDR3: TGTGCCAGCAGTGAAATGACGGCCAGCAGGGGCTACACCTTC.

This chain connects TRBV5-6 to TRBJ1-2; D perhaps matches TRBD1 (5 bases). V gave up 1 base and J gave up 4 bases, with 11 bases separating them. The germline CDR1 and CDR2 sequences are SGHDT and YYEEEE. The CDR3 consists of 14 residues. The CDR3 region has the DNA TGTGCCAGCAGCTTGTCGGGGGAAGTCTATGGCTACACCTTC. This translates into CASSLSGEVYGYTF.

The J gene is TRBJ2-7, the V gene TRBV5-8, with no clear D. This CDR3 comprises 13 residues. Trimming shortened V by 0 bases and J by 4 bases, and 8 bases separated the two germline ends. CDR1 and CDR2 (germline): SGHTS, YDEGEE. CDR3 protein: CASSLANFYEQYF. The CDR3 coding sequence is TGTGCCAGCAGCTTGGCGAACTTTTACGAGCAGTACTTC.

The chain employs TRBV5-1 and TRBJ2-5; perhaps TRBD2 as D (5 bases). This CDR3 comprises 15 residues. Trimming left V 4 bases short and J 0 bases short, with 13 bases between. Germline CDR1 is SGHRS and CDR2 is YFSETQ. CDR3 in amino acids: CASSPRATDQETQYF. The CDR3 DNA sequence: TGCGCCAGCAGCCCGAGGGCAACCGACCAAGAGACCCAGTACTTC.

The chain recombines TRBV12-3 or TRBV12-4 with TRBJ1-6; D ambiguous. This CDR3 has 13 residues. V was pared by 6 bases and J by 10 bases, with 13 bases between. The CDR3 here is CASSLRQGSPLHF. As DNA, the CDR3 is TGTGCCAGCAGCCTACGACAAGGCTCACCCCTCCACTTT.

This chain connects TRBV19 to TRBJ2-5; D is possibly TRBD2 (6 bases). The germline V gene encodes CDR1 LNHDA and CDR2 SQIVND (reference sequence). V was pared by 5 bases and J by 1 base, with 20 bases between. CDR3 length: 17 amino acids. CDR3 sequence reads: CASSATGTLKSQETQYF. The CDR3 nucleotides read TGTGCCAGTAGTGCGACGGGGACTTTGAAGTCCCAAGAGACCCAGTACTTC.

The count of this clone is one. This rearrangement joins TRBV29-1 to TRBJ1-1; 11 nucleotides agree with TRBD1. The CDR3 totals 13 residues. Germline V gene sequence: CDR1 SQVTM, CDR2 ANQGSEA. The V segment lost 2 bases and the J segment 8 bases; nucleotides outside the gene matches: 4. The CDR3, as DNA: TGCAGCGTTGAAAGGGGACAGGGGGACGAAGCTTTCTTT. Protein: CSVERGQGDEAFF.

The chain is built from TRBV5-6 and TRBJ2-1, with TRBD2 matching 13 bases. Germline values: CDR1 SGHDT, CDR2 YYEEEE. The CDR3 spans 15 residues. The V segment lost 4 bases and the J segment 6 bases; nucleotides outside the gene matches: 4. The CDR3 sequence: CASSGLAGAINEQFF. CDR3 DNA sequence: TGTGCCAGCAGCGGACTAGCGGGGGCGATCAATGAGCAGTTCTTC.

The chain carries TRBV27 and TRBJ2-1; 16 nucleotides align to TRBD2. This CDR3 is 18 amino acids long. CDR1 is MNHEY and CDR2 is SMNVEV in the germline V gene (reference sequence). V was pared by 4 bases and J by 1 base, with 4 bases of the junction left unmatched. The chain's CDR3 is CASSSPGLAGGSYNEQFF. As DNA, the CDR3 is TGTGCCAGCAGTTCTCCGGGACTAGCGGGGGGGTCCTACAATGAGCAGTTCTTC.

This clone came up once. V usage is TRBV7-2 and J usage is TRBJ2-7, with 14 bases fitting TRBD2. The V and J ends lost 5 bases and 2 bases, in that order; junction bases with no gene match: 5. Germline V gene sequence: CDR1 SGHTA, CDR2 FQGNSA. This CDR3 region has 16 residues. CDR3: CASSTTSGGATYEQYF. The CDR3 nucleotides read TGTGCCAGCAGCACGACTAGCGGGGGGGCTACCTACGAGCAGTACTTC.

The genes are TRBV5-6 and TRBJ1-1; D unresolved. This CDR3 spans 15 amino acids. V lost 0 bases, J lost 8 bases, and 17 bases lay in between. CDR1 is SGHDT and CDR2 is YYEEEE in the germline V gene. The CDR3 reads CASSLGGSGYYEAFF. Here the CDR3 DNA reads TGTGCCAGCAGCTTGGGAGGTTCGGGGTACTACGAAGCTTTCTTT.

The V call is TRBV5-8, the J call TRBJ2-1; 9 bases are shared with TRBD2. Germline V CDR1 and CDR2: SGHTS, YDEGEE. The V gene end was trimmed by 4 bases and the J gene end by 8 bases; junction bases not matched to a gene: 10. This CDR3 spans 15 amino acids. CDR3: CASSKQTSGRDEQFF. In nucleotides, the CDR3 is TGTGCCAGCAGCAAACAGACTAGCGGTCGCGATGAGCAGTTCTTC.

This clone was counted between two and nine times. This chain connects TRBV5-1 to TRBJ2-1; TRBD2 agrees at 12 bases. The CDR3 totals 16 residues. The junction had 10 bases not matched to a gene; V was cut back by 4 bases and J by 8 bases. Looked up from germline, CDR1 is SGHRS and CDR2 is YFSETQ. This CDR3 reads CASSKTSGGPGDEQFF. The CDR3 coding sequence is TGCGCCAGCAGCAAGACTAGCGGGGGCCCAGGGGATGAGCAGTTCTTC.

In its sample, this clone was seen once. The V gene is TRBV5-4, the J gene TRBJ1-4; 11 bases are a match to TRBD1. Germline assignment: CDR1 SGHNT and CDR2 YYREEE (reference sequence). This CDR3 is built from 18 residues. The V segment lost 4 bases and the J segment 6 bases; nucleotides outside the gene matches: 14. CDR3 nucleotide sequence: TGTGCCAGCAGCCTGGGGACAGGGGGTAGTTCGAGGGATGAAAAACTGTTTTTT. The encoded protein is CASSLGTGGSSRDEKLFF. The variable domain in full, completed from reference TRBV5-4 and TRBJ1-4, reads ETGVTQSPTHLIKTRGQQVTLRCSSQSGHNTVSWYQQALGQGPQFIFQYYREEENGRGNFPPRFSGLQFPNYSSELNVNALELDDSALYLCASSLGTGGSSRDEKLFFGSGTQLSVL.

With respect to this clone: Other nucleotide sequences from this sample produce the same CDR3. This chain joins TRBV12-3 or TRBV12-4 and TRBJ1-2, with 9 bases matching TRBD1. This CDR3 has 13 amino acids. V lost 5 bases, J lost 5 bases, and 3 bases stayed unmatched. This CDR3 reads CASSLGQGYGYTF. The DNA of the CDR3 is TGTGCCAGCAGTCTCGGACAGGGGTATGGCTACACCTTC.

J is TRBJ2-3 and V is TRBV24-1, with 10 nucleotides matching TRBD1. With V trimmed by 3 bases and J by 4 bases, 3 bases remained unmatched. CDR1 is KGHDR and CDR2 is SFDVKD in the germline V gene. The CDR3 extends over 15 amino acids. CDR3 in DNA: TGTGCCACCAGTGATCGGACAGGGGGGGCAGATACGCAGTATTTT. Its protein is CATSDRTGGADTQYF.

The chain employs TRBV3-1 (or the pseudogene TRBV3-2) and TRBJ1-2; 8 nucleotides align to TRBD1. Trimming removed 2 bases from V and 6 bases from J; junction bases left unmatched: 11. Looked up from germline, CDR1 is LGHDT and CDR2 is YNNKEL (reference sequence). The CDR3 covers 16 residues. The chain's CDR3 is CASSQRDRGGGNGYTF. DNA of the CDR3: TGTGCCAGCAGCCAACGAGACAGGGGAGGGGGGAATGGCTACACCTTC.